The 3 T cell receptor beta chains listed next were all sequenced from one sample in a study of regulatory T cells in long-lasting Graves disease. Assembly of TCR beta libraries relied on iRepertoire HTBI primers together with Arm-PCR of CDR3 regions. MiXCR, applied by TCRdb to the multiplex PCR reads, yields one record per CDR3 protein. The sample contains around 250,000 distinct CDR3 sequences, around 20% of which appear only once. Time point noted: newly diagnosed GD, antithyroid drugs for less than 3 months. RNA extracted from PBMCs served as the sequencing template. The specimen comprised peripheral blood mononuclear cells (PBMCs), sampled at new diagnosis, from a patient treated with antithyroid drugs. These receptors originate from a female donor with Graves disease.

There are a few counts of this clonotype. Given a much more abundant clone one base away, this may be a read error. This chain joins TRBV2 and TRBJ2-3; D is perhaps TRBD1 or TRBD2 (5 bases each). Per the germline V gene, CDR1 is SNHLY and CDR2 is FYNNEI. There are 14 residues in the CDR3. V was cut by 4 bases and J by 1 base, with 9 bases left in between. The CDR3 spells CASSGLGGTDTQYF. The CDR3 bases are TGTGCCAGCAGTGGATTGGGGGGCACAGATACGCAGTATTTT.

This clonotype has a count of ten or more. The CDR3 protein is CASSSARIYNEQFF. In DNA form, the CDR3 reads TGTGCCAGCAGTTCAGCTAGAATCTACAATGAGCAGTTCTTC. This sequence joins TRBV6-5 and TRBJ2-1; D unclear. Germline CDR1 and CDR2: MNHEY and SVGAGI. The CDR3 is 14 amino acids. Trimming shortened V by 4 bases and J by 3 bases, and 10 bases separated the two germline ends.

This clonotype appeared many times. The chain couples TRBV20-1 to TRBJ2-7; 12 bases are shared with TRBD1. There are 16 residues in the CDR3. The germline V gene encodes CDR1 DFQATT and CDR2 SNEGSKA (reference sequence). The J segment lost 2 bases and the V segment lost 5 bases, leaving 10 bases of the junction unmatched. Written as DNA, the CDR3 is TGCAGTGCTTCTATTCCCGGGACAGGGGGCCCCTACGAGCAGTACTTC. Translating it yields CSASIPGTGGPYEQYF.